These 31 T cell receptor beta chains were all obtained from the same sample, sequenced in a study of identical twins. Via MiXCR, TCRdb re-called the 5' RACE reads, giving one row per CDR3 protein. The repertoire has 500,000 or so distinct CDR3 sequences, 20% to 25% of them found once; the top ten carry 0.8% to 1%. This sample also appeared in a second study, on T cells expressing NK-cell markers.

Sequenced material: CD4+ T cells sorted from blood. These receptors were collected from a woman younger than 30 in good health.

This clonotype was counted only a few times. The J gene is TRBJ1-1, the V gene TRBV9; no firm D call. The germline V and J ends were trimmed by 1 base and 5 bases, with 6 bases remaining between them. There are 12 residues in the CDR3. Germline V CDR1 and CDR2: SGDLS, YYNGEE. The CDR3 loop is CASSVLGTEAFF. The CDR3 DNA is TGTGCCAGCAGCGTACTGGGGACTGAAGCTTTCTTT.

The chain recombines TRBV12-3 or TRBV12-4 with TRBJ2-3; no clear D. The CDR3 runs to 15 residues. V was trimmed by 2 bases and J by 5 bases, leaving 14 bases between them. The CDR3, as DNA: TGTGCCAGCAGTTTATGGGAACGAAGAGGAGATACGCAGTATTTT. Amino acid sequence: CASSLWERRGDTQYF.

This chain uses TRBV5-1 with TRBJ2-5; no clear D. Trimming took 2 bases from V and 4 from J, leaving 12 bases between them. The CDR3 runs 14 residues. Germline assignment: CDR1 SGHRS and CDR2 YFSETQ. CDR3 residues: CASSFTFASETQYF. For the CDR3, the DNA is TGCGCCAGCAGCTTCACGTTTGCGTCAGAGACCCAGTACTTC. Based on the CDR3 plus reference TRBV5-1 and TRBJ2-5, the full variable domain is KAGVTQTPRYLIKTRGQQVTLSCSPISGHRSVSWYQQTPGQGLQFLFEYFSETQRNKGNFPGRFSGRQFSNSRSEMNVSTLELGDSALYLCASSFTFASETQYFGPGTRLLVL.

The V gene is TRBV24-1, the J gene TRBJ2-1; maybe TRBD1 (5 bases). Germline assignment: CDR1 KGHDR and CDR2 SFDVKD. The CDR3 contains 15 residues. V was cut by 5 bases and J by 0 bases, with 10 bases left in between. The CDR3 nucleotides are TGTGCCACCAGTGGGGGCCCTGGCTCCTACAATGAGCAGTTCTTC. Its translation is CATSGGPGSYNEQFF.

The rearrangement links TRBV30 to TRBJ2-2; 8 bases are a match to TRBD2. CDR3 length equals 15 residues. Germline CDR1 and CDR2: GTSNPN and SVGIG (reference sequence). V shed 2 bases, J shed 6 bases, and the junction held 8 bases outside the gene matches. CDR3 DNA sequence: TGTGCCTGGAGTCGTGGTACTAGCGGTCCCGGGGAGCTGTTTTTT. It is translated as CAWSRGTSGPGELFF.

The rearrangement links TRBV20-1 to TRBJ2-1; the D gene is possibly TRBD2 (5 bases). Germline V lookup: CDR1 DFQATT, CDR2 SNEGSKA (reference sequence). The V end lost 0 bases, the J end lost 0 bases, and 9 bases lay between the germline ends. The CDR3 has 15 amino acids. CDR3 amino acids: CSARESGYSYNEQFF. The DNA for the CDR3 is TGCAGTGCTAGAGAGAGCGGATACTCCTACAATGAGCAGTTCTTC.

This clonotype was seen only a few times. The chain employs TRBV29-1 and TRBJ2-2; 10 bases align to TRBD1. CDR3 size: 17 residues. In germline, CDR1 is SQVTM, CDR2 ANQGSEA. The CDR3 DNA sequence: TGCAGGATTGAGGGGGTGACAGGGGGCGTCCTCGCCGGGGAGCTGTTTTTT. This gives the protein CRIEGVTGGVLAGELFF.

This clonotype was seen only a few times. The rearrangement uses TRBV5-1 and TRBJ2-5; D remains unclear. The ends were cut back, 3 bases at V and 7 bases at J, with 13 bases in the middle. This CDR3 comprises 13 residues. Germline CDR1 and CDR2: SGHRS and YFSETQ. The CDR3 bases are TGCGCCAGCAGCTCGGACGGTTCGAGGACCCAGTACTTC. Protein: CASSSDGSRTQYF.

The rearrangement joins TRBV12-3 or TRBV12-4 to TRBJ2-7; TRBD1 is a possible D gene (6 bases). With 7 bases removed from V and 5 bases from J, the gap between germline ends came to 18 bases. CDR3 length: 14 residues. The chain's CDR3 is CASTLSNYRDEQYF. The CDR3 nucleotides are TGTGCCAGCACCCTTTCCAATTACAGGGACGAGCAGTACTTC.

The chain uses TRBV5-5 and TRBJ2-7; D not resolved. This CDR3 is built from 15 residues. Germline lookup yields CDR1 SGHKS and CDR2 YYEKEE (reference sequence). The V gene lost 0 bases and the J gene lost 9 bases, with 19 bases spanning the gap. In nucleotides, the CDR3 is TGTGCCAGCAGCTTGGACCCTGCCAATCGCGAGTGGCAGTACTTC. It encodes CASSLDPANREWQYF.

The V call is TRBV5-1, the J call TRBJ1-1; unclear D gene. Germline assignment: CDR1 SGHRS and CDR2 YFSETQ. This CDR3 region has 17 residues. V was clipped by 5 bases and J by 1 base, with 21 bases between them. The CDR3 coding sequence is TGCGCCAGCAGATTGAGTAGTGGCGTGGGAAGGAACACTGAAGCTTTCTTT. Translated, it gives CASRLSSGVGRNTEAFF.

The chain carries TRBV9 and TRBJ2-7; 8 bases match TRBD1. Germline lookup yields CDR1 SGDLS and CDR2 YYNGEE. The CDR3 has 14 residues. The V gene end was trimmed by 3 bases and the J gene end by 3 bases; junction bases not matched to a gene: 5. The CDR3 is CASSEGQADYEQYF. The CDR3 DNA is TGTGCCAGCAGCGAGGGACAGGCCGACTACGAGCAGTACTTC.

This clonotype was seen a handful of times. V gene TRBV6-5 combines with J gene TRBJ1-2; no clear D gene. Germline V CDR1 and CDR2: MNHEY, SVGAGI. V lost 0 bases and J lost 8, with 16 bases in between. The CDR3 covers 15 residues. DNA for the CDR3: TGTGCCAGCAGTTACTCTCTCCTGGCGGGGATGGGCTACACCTTC. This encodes CASSYSLLAGMGYTF.

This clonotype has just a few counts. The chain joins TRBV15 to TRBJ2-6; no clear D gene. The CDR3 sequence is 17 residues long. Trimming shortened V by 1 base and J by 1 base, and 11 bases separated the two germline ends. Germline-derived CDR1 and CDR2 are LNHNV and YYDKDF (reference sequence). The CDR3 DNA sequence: TGTGCCACCAGCAGAGGTAAAGGGCGTTCTGGGGCCAACGTCCTGACTTTC. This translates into CATSRGKGRSGANVLTF.

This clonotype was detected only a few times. The CDR3 loop reads CASRNGQNTGELFF. DNA for the CDR3: TGTGCCAGCAGAAACGGCCAGAACACCGGGGAGCTGTTTTTT. This chain links TRBV28 with TRBJ2-2; D ambiguous. Germline V lookup: CDR1 MDHEN, CDR2 SYDVKM. The CDR3 covers 14 residues. V lost 6 bases and J 1 base, leaving 9 bases between the germline ends.

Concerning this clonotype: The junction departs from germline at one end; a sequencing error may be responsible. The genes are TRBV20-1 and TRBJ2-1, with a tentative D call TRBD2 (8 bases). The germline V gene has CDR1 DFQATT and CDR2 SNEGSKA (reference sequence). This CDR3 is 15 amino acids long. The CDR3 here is CSARKLAGQYNEQFF. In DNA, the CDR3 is TGCAGTGCTAGGAAATTAGCGGGACAGTACAATGAACAGTTCTTC.

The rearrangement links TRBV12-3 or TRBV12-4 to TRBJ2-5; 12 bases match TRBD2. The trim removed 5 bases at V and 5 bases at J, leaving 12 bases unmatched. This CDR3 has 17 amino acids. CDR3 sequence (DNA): TGTGCCAGCAGTCCAACCCTGACTAGCGGGAGTAGGGAGACCCAGTACTTC. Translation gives CASSPTLTSGSRETQYF.

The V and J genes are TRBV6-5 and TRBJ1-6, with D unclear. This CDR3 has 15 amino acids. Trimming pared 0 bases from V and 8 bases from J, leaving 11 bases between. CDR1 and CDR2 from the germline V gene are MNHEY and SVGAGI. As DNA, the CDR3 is TGTGCCAGCAGTTACTCAGGGAATCGTGATTCACCCCTCCACTTT. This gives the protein CASSYSGNRDSPLHF.

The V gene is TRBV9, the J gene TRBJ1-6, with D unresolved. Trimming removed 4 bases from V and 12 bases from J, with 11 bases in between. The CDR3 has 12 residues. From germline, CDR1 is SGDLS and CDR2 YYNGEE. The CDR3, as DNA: TGTGCCAGCAGCACCGGTGGTGGACCCCTCCACTTT. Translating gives CASSTGGGPLHF. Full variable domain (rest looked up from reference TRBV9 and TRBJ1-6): DSGVTQTPKHLITATGQRVTLRCSPRSGDLSVYWYQQSLDQGLQFLIQYYNGEERAKGNILERFSAQQFPDLHSELNLSSLELGDSALYFCASSTGGGPLHFGNGTRLTVT.

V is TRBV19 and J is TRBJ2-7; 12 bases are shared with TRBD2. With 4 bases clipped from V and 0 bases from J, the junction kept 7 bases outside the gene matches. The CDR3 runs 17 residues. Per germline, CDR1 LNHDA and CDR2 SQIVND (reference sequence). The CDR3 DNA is TGTGCCAGTAGTAAGACCGGGACTAGCGGGTTCTCCTACGAGCAGTACTTC. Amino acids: CASSKTGTSGFSYEQYF.

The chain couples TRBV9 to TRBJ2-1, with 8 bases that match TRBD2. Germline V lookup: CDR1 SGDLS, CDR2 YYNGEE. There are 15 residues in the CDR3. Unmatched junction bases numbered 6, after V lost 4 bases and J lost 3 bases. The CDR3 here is CASSSTSGLYNEQFF. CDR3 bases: TGTGCCAGCAGCTCAACTAGCGGTCTCTACAATGAGCAGTTCTTC.

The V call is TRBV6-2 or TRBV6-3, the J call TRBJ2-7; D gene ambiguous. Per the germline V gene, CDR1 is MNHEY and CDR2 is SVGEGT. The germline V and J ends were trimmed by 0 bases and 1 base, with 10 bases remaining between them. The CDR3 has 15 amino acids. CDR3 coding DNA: TGTGCCAGCAGTTACTCCAGGCTACGATCCTACGAGCAGTACTTC. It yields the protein CASSYSRLRSYEQYF.

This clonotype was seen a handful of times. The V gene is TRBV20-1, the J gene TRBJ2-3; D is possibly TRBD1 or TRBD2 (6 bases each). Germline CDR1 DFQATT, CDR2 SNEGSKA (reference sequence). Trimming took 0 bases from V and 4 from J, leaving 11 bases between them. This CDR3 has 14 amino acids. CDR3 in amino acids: CSAREGAGPDTQYF. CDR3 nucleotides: TGCAGTGCTAGAGAGGGGGCGGGACCAGATACGCAGTATTTT.

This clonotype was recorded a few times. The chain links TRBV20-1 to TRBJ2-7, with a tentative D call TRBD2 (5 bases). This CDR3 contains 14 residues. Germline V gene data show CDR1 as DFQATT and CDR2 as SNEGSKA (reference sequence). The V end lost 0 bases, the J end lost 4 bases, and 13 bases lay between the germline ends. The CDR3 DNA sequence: TGCAGTGCTAGAGATCGGAGCGGAAGTTACGAGCAGTACTTC. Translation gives CSARDRSGSYEQYF.

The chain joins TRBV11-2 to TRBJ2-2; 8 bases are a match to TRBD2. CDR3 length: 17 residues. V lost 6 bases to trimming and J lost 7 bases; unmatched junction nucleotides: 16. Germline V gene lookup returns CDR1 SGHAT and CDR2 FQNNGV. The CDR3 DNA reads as TGTGCCAGCAGGCTTTCCGGGACTAGAGTAAGCGGCGGGGAGCTGTTTTTT. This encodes CASRLSGTRVSGGELFF.

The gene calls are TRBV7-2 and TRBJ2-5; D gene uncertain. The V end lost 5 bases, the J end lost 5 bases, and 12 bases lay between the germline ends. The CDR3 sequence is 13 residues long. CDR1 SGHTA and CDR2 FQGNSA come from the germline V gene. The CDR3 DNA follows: TGTGCCAGCAGCCAGAGTCGCCGGGAGACCCAGTACTTC. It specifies CASSQSRRETQYF.

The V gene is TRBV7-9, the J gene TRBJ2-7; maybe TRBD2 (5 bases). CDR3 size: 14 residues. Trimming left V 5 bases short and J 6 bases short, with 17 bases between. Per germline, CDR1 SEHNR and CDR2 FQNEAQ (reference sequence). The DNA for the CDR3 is TGTGCCAGCAGCCTAGGACTTACCGCCTTCGAGCAGTACTTC. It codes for CASSLGLTAFEQYF.

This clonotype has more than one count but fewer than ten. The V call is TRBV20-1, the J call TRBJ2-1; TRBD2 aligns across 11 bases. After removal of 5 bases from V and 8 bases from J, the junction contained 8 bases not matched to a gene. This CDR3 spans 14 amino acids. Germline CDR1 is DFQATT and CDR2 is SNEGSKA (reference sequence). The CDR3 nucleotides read TGCAGTGCTGAACTAGCGGGAGATTTCCATGAGCAGTTCTTC. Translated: CSAELAGDFHEQFF.

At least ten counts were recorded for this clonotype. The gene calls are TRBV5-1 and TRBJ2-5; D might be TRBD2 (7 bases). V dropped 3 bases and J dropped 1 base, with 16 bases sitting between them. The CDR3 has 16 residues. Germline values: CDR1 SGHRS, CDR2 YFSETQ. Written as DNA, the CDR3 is TGCGCCAGCAGCTACAATTTCCGGGGGGCCCAAGAGACCCAGTACTTC. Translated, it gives CASSYNFRGAQETQYF. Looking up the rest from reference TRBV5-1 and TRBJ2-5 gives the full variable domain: KAGVTQTPRYLIKTRGQQVTLSCSPISGHRSVSWYQQTPGQGLQFLFEYFSETQRNKGNFPGRFSGRQFSNSRSEMNVSTLELGDSALYLCASSYNFRGAQETQYFGPGTRLLVL.

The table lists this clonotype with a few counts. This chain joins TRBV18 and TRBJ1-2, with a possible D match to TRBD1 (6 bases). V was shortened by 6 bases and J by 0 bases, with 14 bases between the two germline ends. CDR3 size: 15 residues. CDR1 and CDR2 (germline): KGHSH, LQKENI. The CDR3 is CASSPDRNPNYGYTF. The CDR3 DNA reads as TGTGCCAGCTCTCCAGACAGGAACCCTAACTATGGCTACACCTTC.

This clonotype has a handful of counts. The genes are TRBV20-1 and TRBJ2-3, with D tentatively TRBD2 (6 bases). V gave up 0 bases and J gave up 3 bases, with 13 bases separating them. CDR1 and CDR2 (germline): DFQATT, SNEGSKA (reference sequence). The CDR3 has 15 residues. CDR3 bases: TGCAGTGCTAGAGATCCTTTGCTAGCGACAGATACGCAGTATTTT. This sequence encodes CSARDPLLATDTQYF.